These 17 T cell receptor beta chains came from one sample sequenced in a study of T cells after yellow fever vaccination. TCRdb reprocessed the 5' RACE reads via MiXCR and lists one record per CDR3 protein. The sample comprises around 550,000 distinct CDR3 sequences, 15% to 20% of which are singletons, and around an eighth rests with the top ten. Sequenced here: PBMCs, sampled 15 days after the yellow fever booster vaccination. The receptor set was obtained from a man aged 25-40 years who received the YFV17D yellow fever vaccine.

A few counts support this clonotype. V gene TRBV18 combines with J gene TRBJ2-4; 9 bases map to TRBD2. Germline CDR1 and CDR2: KGHSH and LQKENI. CDR3 length equals 18 residues. V trimming: 4 bases; J trimming: 6 bases; junction bases outside the gene matches: 16. The CDR3, as DNA: TGTGCCAGCTCACGCCCCGTTGGGCGGGAGGGCCCTCGAAACATTCAGTACTTC. Translating gives CASSRPVGREGPRNIQYF.

This clonotype was detected ten times or more. The chain has TRBV29-1 and TRBJ1-1, with no clear D. Trimming removed 4 bases from V and 6 bases from J, with 18 bases in between. Germline V gene lookup returns CDR1 SQVTM and CDR2 ANQGSEA. CDR3 size: 14 residues. In DNA, the CDR3 is TGCAGCGTTGCATCCGGGGTTCGTTTCGCTGAAGCTTTCTTT. Its translation: CSVASGVRFAEAFF.

This chain uses TRBV7-8 with TRBJ2-7; D unclear. CDR3 length: 12 amino acids. Deletions cut 7 bases from V and 2 bases from J, with 9 bases between. CDR1 SGHVS and CDR2 FQNEAQ come from the germline V gene. The CDR3 DNA reads as TGTGCCAGCACCTGGGGTCCCTACGAGCAGTACTTC. Translated: CASTWGPYEQYF. Based on the CDR3 plus reference TRBV7-8 and TRBJ2-7, the full variable domain is GAGVSQSPRYKVAKRGQDVALRCDPISGHVSLFWYQQALGQGPEFLTYFQNEAQLDKSGLPSDRFFAERPEGSVSTLKIQRTQQEDSAVYLCASTWGPYEQYFGPGTRLTVT.

This clonotype was seen a handful of times. This sequence joins TRBV5-1 and TRBJ2-3; D may be TRBD2 (5 bases). From germline, CDR1 is SGHRS and CDR2 YFSETQ. Trimming took off 0 bases at V and 4 bases at J, with 12 bases between the two ends. The CDR3 has 15 amino acids. In nucleotides, the CDR3 is TGCGCCAGCAGCTTGGATCTGGGAGAGGCAGATACGCAGTATTTT. Amino acid sequence: CASSLDLGEADTQYF.

This clonotype came up a few times. This chain joins TRBV20-1 and TRBJ1-3; D gene uncertain. Per germline, CDR1 DFQATT and CDR2 SNEGSKA (reference sequence). CDR3 size: 12 residues. V lost 3 bases and J lost 3, with 6 bases in between. In DNA, the CDR3 is TGCAGTGCTAGCCCCCTTGGAAACACCATATATTTT. Translated: CSASPLGNTIYF.

J is TRBJ2-5 and V is TRBV9; 9 nucleotides match TRBD2. V trimming: 0 bases; J trimming: 4 bases; junction bases outside the gene matches: 1. The CDR3 is 14 amino acids. Germline assignment: CDR1 SGDLS and CDR2 YYNGEE. Here the CDR3 reads CASSVGSGRETQYF. CDR3 nucleotide sequence: TGTGCCAGCAGCGTAGGTAGCGGGAGAGAGACCCAGTACTTC.

The V gene is TRBV14, the J gene TRBJ2-7, with 14 bases aligning to TRBD2. The CDR3 sequence is 15 residues long. Germline CDR1 SGHDN, CDR2 FVKESK. J gave up 5 bases and V 1 base, and 1 base lay outside the gene matches. CDR3 loop: CASSQGGLAGDEQYF. The CDR3 DNA reads as TGTGCCAGCAGCCAAGGGGGACTAGCGGGAGACGAGCAGTACTTC.

This clonotype was counted a single time. The rearrangement joins TRBV20-1 to TRBJ2-3, with D possibly TRBD2 on 5 matching bases. Germline lookup yields CDR1 DFQATT and CDR2 SNEGSKA (reference sequence). V gave up 6 bases and J gave up 10 bases, with 20 bases separating them. The CDR3 sequence is 13 residues long. The CDR3, as DNA: TGCAGTGCCTCTAACTCTGCACGGGATGCGCAGTATTTT. Translation: CSASNSARDAQYF.

V is TRBV6-5 and J is TRBJ1-3; D is ambiguous. V lost 2 bases, J lost 8 bases, and 13 bases lay in between. From germline, CDR1 is MNHEY and CDR2 SVGAGI. The length of the CDR3 is 14 residues. CDR3 residues: CASSYRRPGDTIYF. The CDR3 DNA is TGTGCCAGCAGTTACCGGAGGCCCGGCGACACCATATATTTT.

This clonotype was found many times. The germline gene is not matched at one end of the junction; a read error may be the cause. The rearrangement links TRBV5-1 to TRBJ2-5, with D unclear. From germline, CDR1 is SGHRS and CDR2 YFSETQ. This CDR3 spans 11 amino acids. As DNA, the CDR3 is TGTGCCAGCAGCACTCAAGAGACCCAGTACTTC. This sequence encodes CASSTQETQYF. Variable domain in full (rest from reference TRBV5-1 and TRBJ2-5): KAGVTQTPRYLIKTRGQQVTLSCSPISGHRSVSWYQQTPGQGLQFLFEYFSETQRNKGNFPGRFSGRQFSNSRSEMNVSTLELGDSALYLCASSTQETQYFGPGTRLLVL.

V usage is TRBV20-1 and J usage is TRBJ2-3, with 11 bases identical to TRBD2. The CDR3 loop spans 15 amino acids. Losses at the gene ends were 5 bases for V and 6 bases for J; bases not matched to a gene: 10. The germline gives CDR1 DFQATT, CDR2 SNEGSKA (reference sequence). The CDR3 here is CSAGRLAGMADTQYF. CDR3 bases: TGCAGTGCTGGAAGACTAGCGGGAATGGCGGATACGCAGTATTTT.

This clonotype was seen a handful of times. The chain has TRBV20-1 and TRBJ2-4; D uncertain. CDR3 size: 15 residues. CDR1 is DFQATT and CDR2 is SNEGSKA in the germline V gene (reference sequence). V was trimmed by 0 bases and J by 3 bases, leaving 12 bases between them. In DNA form, the CDR3 reads TGCAGTGCTAGAGATGGGTGGGATTTCAAAAACATTCAGTACTTC. Amino acid sequence: CSARDGWDFKNIQYF.

This chain joins TRBV20-1 and TRBJ1-2, with D possibly being TRBD1 (6 bases). V was cut by 5 bases and J by 0 bases, with 19 bases left in between. Germline loops: CDR1 DFQATT, CDR2 SNEGSKA (reference sequence). The CDR3 contains 16 residues. The CDR3 is CSALPDSSLANYGYTF. As DNA, the CDR3 is TGCAGTGCTCTGCCGGACAGTAGCCTAGCTAACTATGGCTACACCTTC.

The V and J genes are TRBV15 and TRBJ2-7; 10 bases are a match to TRBD1. The CDR3 has 13 residues. Trimming removed 4 bases from V and 5 bases from J; junction bases left unmatched: 2. The germline V gene has CDR1 LNHNV and CDR2 YYDKDF (reference sequence). CDR3 DNA: TGTGCCACCAGCACCGGGACAGGGGACGAGCAGTACTTC. Its translation: CATSTGTGDEQYF.

This clonotype showed up just a few times. This chain links TRBV12-3 or TRBV12-4 with TRBJ2-5, with D unresolved. The length of the CDR3 is 14 residues. Trimming removed 5 bases at V and 3 bases at J, with 13 bases between. The CDR3 sequence is CASSPSTHKETQYF. The DNA for the CDR3 is TGTGCCAGCAGTCCCTCGACCCATAAAGAGACCCAGTACTTC.

This clonotype has a handful of counts. The V call is TRBV15, the J call TRBJ1-5, with D uncertain. Deletions cut 1 base from V and 2 bases from J, with 9 bases between. This CDR3 spans 15 amino acids. Germline V lookup: CDR1 LNHNV, CDR2 YYDKDF (reference sequence). The CDR3 DNA sequence: TGTGCCACCAGCAGAGGAGGGAGTGGCAATCAGCCCCAGCATTTT. This gives the protein CATSRGGSGNQPQHF. The entire variable domain, with the rest obtained from reference TRBV15 and TRBJ1-5, is as follows: DAMVIQNPRYQVTQFGKPVTLSCSQTLNHNVMYWYQQKSSQAPKLLFHYYDKDFNNEADTPDNFQSRRPNTSFCFLDIRSPGLGDTAMYLCATSRGGSGNQPQHFGDGTRLSIL.

This clonotype was detected ten times or more. V is TRBV6-6 and J is TRBJ2-2, with D tentatively TRBD2 (5 bases). Trimming left V 1 base short and J 6 bases short, with 6 bases between. Germline-derived CDR1 and CDR2 are MNHNY and SVGAGI (reference sequence). This CDR3 comprises 13 residues. Here the CDR3 reads CASSYLRAGELFF. CDR3 DNA sequence: TGTGCCAGCAGTTACTTGCGGGCCGGGGAGCTGTTTTTT.